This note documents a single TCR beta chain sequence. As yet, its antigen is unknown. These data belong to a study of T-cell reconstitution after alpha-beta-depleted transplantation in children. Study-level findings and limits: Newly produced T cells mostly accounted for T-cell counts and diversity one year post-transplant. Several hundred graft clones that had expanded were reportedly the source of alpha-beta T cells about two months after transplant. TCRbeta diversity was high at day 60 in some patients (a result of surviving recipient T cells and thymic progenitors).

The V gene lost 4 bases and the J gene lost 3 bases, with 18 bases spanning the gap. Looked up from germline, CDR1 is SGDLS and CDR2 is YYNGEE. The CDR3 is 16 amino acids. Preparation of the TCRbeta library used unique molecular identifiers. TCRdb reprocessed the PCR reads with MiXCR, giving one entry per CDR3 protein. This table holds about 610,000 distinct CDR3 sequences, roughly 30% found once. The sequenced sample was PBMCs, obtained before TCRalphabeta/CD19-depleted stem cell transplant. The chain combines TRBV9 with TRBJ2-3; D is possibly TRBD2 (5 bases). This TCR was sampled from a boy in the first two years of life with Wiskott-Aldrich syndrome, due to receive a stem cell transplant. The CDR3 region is CASSPVAGVGTDTQYF. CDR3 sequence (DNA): TGTGCCAGCAGCCCGGTCGCGGGCGTGGGGACAGATACGCAGTATTTT.